Presented here are 3 T cell receptor beta chains from one specimen sequenced in a study of blood T cell repertoires in COVID-19. Assay: immunoSEQ multiplex PCR; the TCRdb copy retains only in-frame clones and omits some. The sample yields fewer than 70,000 clones, over 75% seen once. Sequencing was carried out using peripheral blood. These receptor sequences come from a man aged 60 to 69 with active or convalescent COVID-19.

This sequence joins TRBV5-3 and TRBJ1-1, with D hard to call. TRBV5-3 is identified as an open reading frame with a role that is uncertain. The CDR3 contains 14 residues. The ends were cut back, 4 bases at V and 2 bases at J, with 12 bases in the middle. CDR3 DNA sequence: TGTGCCAGAAGCCCCAAGCCGGGAAACACTGAAGCTTTCTTT. The encoded protein is CARSPKPGNTEAFF.

This rearrangement joins TRBV5-1 to TRBJ1-4; TRBD1 is a possible D gene (6 bases). Germline V gives CDR1 SGHRS, CDR2 YFSETQ. The CDR3 is 16 amino acids. Trimming left V 6 bases short and J 5 bases short, with 20 bases between. The CDR3 loop is CASTRGIGAVNEKLFF. The CDR3 DNA reads as TGCGCCAGCACCAGGGGAATCGGGGCAGTAAATGAAAAACTGTTTTTT.

The J gene is TRBJ1-1, the V gene TRBV14; D may be TRBD1 (5 bases). The length of the CDR3 is 14 residues. CDR1 and CDR2 from the germline V gene are SGHDN and FVKESK. Deletions cut 0 bases from V and 4 bases from J, with 9 bases between. DNA of the CDR3: TGTGCCAGCAGCCAAGATTTGGGGCGCACTGAAGCTTTCTTT. This sequence encodes CASSQDLGRTEAFF.